This T cell receptor beta chain emerged from a study of blood T cell repertoires in COVID-19. The wider study: The study drew acute and convalescent COVID-19 samples from the United States, Italy and Spain. Sample material is recorded as cDNA or gDNA derived from T cells, B-cell-depleted T cells, or PBMCs.

The CDR3 covers 13 residues. Trimming cost V 2 bases and J 4 bases, with 8 bases left between them. Germline V gene data show CDR1 as LGHNA and CDR2 as YNFKEQ. Original handling: By means of reference gene primer amplification, nucleated cell counts were estimated. Libraries were prepared by immunoSEQ multiplex PCR; TCRdb keeps only in-frame clonotypes and omits some of them. V, J and clone size derive from that table, while D and trimming were established from the DNA sequence. The data contain 55,000 to 70,000 clones, about 74% of them singletons. This chain joins TRBV4-2 and TRBJ2-5; a possible D gene is TRBD1 (6 bases). Sample: peripheral blood. This receptor was identified in a human donor in a cohort sampled during active COVID-19. The CDR3 nucleotides read TGTGCCAGCAGCCAACGCAGGGGAGAGACCCAGTACTTC. It specifies CASSQRRGETQYF.